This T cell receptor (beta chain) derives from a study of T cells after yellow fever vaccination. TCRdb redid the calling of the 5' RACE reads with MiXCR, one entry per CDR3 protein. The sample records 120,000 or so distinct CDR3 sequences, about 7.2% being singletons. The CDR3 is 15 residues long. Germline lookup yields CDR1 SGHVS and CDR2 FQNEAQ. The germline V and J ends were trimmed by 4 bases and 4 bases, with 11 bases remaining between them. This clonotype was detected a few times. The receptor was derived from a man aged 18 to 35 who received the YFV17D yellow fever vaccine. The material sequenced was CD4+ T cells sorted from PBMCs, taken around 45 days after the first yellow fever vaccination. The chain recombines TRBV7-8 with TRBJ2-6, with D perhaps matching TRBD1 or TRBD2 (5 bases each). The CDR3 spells CASSSIGAGANVLTF. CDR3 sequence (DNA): TGTGCCAGCAGCTCGATCGGGGCCGGGGCCAACGTCCTGACTTTC.